This T cell receptor beta chain was recovered during a study of glioma-infiltrating T cells after dendritic cell vaccination. Described time point: after dendritic cell vaccination, including at tumor progression/relapse. Whole-study findings and limits: TCR clonality showed no direct relationship with survival.

Worth noting for this clone: Antigen specificity is unknown.

The primer mix had 60 V beta and 13 J beta primers. The protocol was immunoSEQ multiplex PCR, while the TCRdb copy is restricted to in-frame clones and leaves out a portion. The repertoire has about 64,000 clones, around nine tenths of them found once; the top ten carry under 14%. Trimming removed 6 bases from V and 2 bases from J; junction bases left unmatched: 4. CDR1 KGHSH and CDR2 LQKENI come from the germline V gene. The CDR3 has 15 amino acids. Sequencing was performed on blood, taken after dendritic cell vaccination. This sequence originates from a human donor with glioblastoma. The chain recombines TRBV18 with TRBJ2-5; TRBD2 matches at 12 bases. The DNA of the CDR3 is TGTGCCAGCTCGGGGACTAGCGGGTCGCAAGAGACCCAGTACTTC. It is translated as CASSGTSGSQETQYF.